This entry lists 3 T cell receptor beta chains sequenced from one sample in a study of shared clonotypes between healthy human individuals. Only in-frame clones appear in the TCRdb table, and some are missing; sequencing was by immunoSEQ multiplex PCR. The repertoire includes more than 2 million clones, around 95% of them detected once, and around 0.13% sits in the top ten. Sequenced input: naive CD4+ T cells sorted from blood. As to subset: CD45RA+ positively selected. These receptors were taken from a man between 18 and 29 years old in good health.

V usage is TRBV18 and J usage is TRBJ1-1; no reliable D call. CDR1 and CDR2 (germline): KGHSH, LQKENI. This CDR3 has 13 residues. The V end was cut by 3 bases, the J end by 6 bases, with 11 bases between. The DNA for the CDR3 is TGTGCCAGCTCACCCTTGATCCGCTCTGAAGCTTTCTTT. Translated: CASSPLIRSEAFF.

The chain is built from TRBV10-2 and TRBJ1-5; 8 nucleotides match TRBD1. The CDR3 sequence is 14 residues long. Germline V CDR1 and CDR2: WSHSY, SAAADI. V gave up 5 bases and J gave up 7 bases; unmatched junction bases: 7. The CDR3 DNA sequence: TGCGCCAGCAGTTTGACAGGGGAAGGGCAGCCCCAGCATTTT. It encodes CASSLTGEGQPQHF.

The CDR3 coding sequence is TGTGCCAGCAGTGAGGTGGCGGCGTGGGCCAAAAACATTCAGTACTTC. Translation gives CASSEVAAWAKNIQYF. The chain recombines TRBV2 with TRBJ2-4; D is uncertain. Germline CDR1 reads SNHLY; CDR2 reads FYNNEI. The ends were cut back, 3 bases at V and 1 base at J, with 13 bases in the middle. The CDR3 sequence is 16 residues long.